These 14 T cell receptor beta chains were sequenced from one sample in a study of OX40 agonist ivuxolimab in advanced cancers. TCRdb's copy holds only in-frame clones and misses some; the assay was immunoSEQ multiplex PCR. The sample carries tens of thousands of clones, about 88% recorded once. This specimen consisted of CD4+ or CD8+ T cells sorted from blood, obtained in a trial of the OX40 agonist ivuxolimab. The receptor set was obtained from an adult with an advanced solid tumor such as melanoma, head and neck, liver or kidney cancer.

This chain uses TRBV10-3 with TRBJ1-2; perhaps TRBD1 as D (6 bases). Germline V gene sequence: CDR1 ENHRY, CDR2 SYGVKD. The CDR3 length is 13 residues. V lost 6 bases, J lost 2 bases, and 10 bases lay in between. The CDR3 nucleotides are TGTGCCATCAGGGAGGGGGAGAACTATGGCTACACCTTC. It yields the protein CAIREGENYGYTF.

The chain employs TRBV21-1 and TRBJ1-5; the D call TRBD1 from the table was never checked on the DNA. TRBV21-1 is tagged as a pseudogene. This CDR3 has 19 residues. The CDR3 region has the DNA TGTGCCAGCAGCAATCAGCGCGGACAGGGGGTTAATAGCAATCAGCCCCAGCATTTT. Encoded protein: CASSNQRGQGVNSNQPQHF.

The CDR3, as DNA: TGTGCCAGCAGCGTTACTAGCGGAAAGGCGGCCGGAAATGAGCAGTTCTTC. Amino acids: CASSVTSGKAAGNEQFF. The chain couples TRBV5-5 to TRBJ2-1, with 8 bases aligning to TRBD2. The CDR3 totals 17 residues. CDR1 is SGHKS, CDR2 YYEKEE, per germline (reference sequence). The J segment lost 7 bases and the V segment lost 4 bases, leaving 16 bases of the junction unmatched.

This chain uses TRBV19 with TRBJ2-5; a weak D match, TRBD2 (6 bases). CDR3 length: 16 residues. Between the trimmed V and J ends, which lost 2 bases and 5 bases, there was a span of 18 bases. The germline V gene encodes CDR1 LNHDA and CDR2 SQIVND (reference sequence). Written as DNA, the CDR3 is TGTGCCAGTAGTATACAGGGCGGGGCAGGGCTGGAGACCCAGTACTTC. Residues: CASSIQGGAGLETQYF.

The chain links TRBV5-1 to TRBJ1-3; TRBD1 is a possible D gene (5 bases). Germline V gene sequence: CDR1 SGHRS, CDR2 YFSETQ. The CDR3 loop spans 15 amino acids. V shed 7 bases and J shed 0 bases, with 14 bases lying between them. The CDR3 reads CASSTGTTSGNTIYF. CDR3 DNA sequence: TGCGCCAGCTCTACCGGGACCACCTCTGGAAACACCATATATTTT. Full variable domain (remainder filled in from reference TRBV5-1 and TRBJ1-3): KAGVTQTPRYLIKTRGQQVTLSCSPISGHRSVSWYQQTPGQGLQFLFEYFSETQRNKGNFPGRFSGRQFSNSRSEMNVSTLELGDSALYLCASSTGTTSGNTIYFGEGSWLTVV.

In its sample, this clone was seen once. The chain recombines TRBV11-3 with TRBJ2-1, with TRBD2 matching 7 bases. Germline V gene data show CDR1 as SGHNT and CDR2 as YENEEA. The CDR3 totals 14 residues. Trimming took 0 bases from V and 5 from J; bases not matched to a gene: 1. The CDR3 bases are TGTGCCAGCAGCTTAGACGGACTAGACAATGAGCAGTTCTTC. Translation gives CASSLDGLDNEQFF.

This sequence joins TRBV5-6 and TRBJ2-5; 11 bases map to TRBD2. The end of the DNA fits TRBJ2-7 better, so the J call may be wrong. This CDR3 spans 17 amino acids. The V gene's germline CDR1 is SGHDT and CDR2 YYEEEE. The CDR3 loop is CASSLAKLAGGTYEQYF. The CDR3 bases are TGTGCCAGCAGCTTGGCCAAGCTAGCGGGGGGCACCTACGAGCAGTACTTC.

In its sample, this clone was seen once. The genes are TRBV10-3 and TRBJ1-1; 8 positions match TRBD1. This CDR3 has 14 amino acids. The germline gives CDR1 ENHRY, CDR2 SYGVKD. With V trimmed by 4 bases and J by 6 bases, 7 bases remained unmatched. The CDR3 loop is CAISVEQGDAEAFF. The DNA of the CDR3 is TGTGCCATCAGTGTAGAACAGGGGGACGCTGAAGCTTTCTTT.

V is TRBV6-1 and J is TRBJ2-7, with D perhaps matching TRBD1 (6 bases). The CDR3 runs 14 residues. Trimming pared 0 bases from V and 6 bases from J, leaving 12 bases between. Germline CDR1 is MNHNS and CDR2 is SASEGT. The CDR3 coding sequence is TGTGCCAGCAGTGAAGCCGCAGGGGAAGTCGAGCAGTACTTC. This codes for CASSEAAGEVEQYF.

This clone has more than one count but fewer than ten. This chain joins TRBV14 and TRBJ1-2, with TRBD1 identical over 7 bases. V shed 2 bases, J shed 2 bases, and the junction held 5 bases outside the gene matches. Germline V gene data show CDR1 as SGHDN and CDR2 as FVKESK. The CDR3 has 15 residues. Here the CDR3 reads CASSQQLTGNYGYTF. CDR3 DNA sequence: TGTGCCAGCAGCCAACAACTGACAGGGAACTATGGCTACACCTTC.

This rearrangement joins TRBV21-1 to TRBJ1-6; TRBD1, the table's D call, lacks a check against the DNA. TRBV21-1 is flagged as a pseudogene. CDR3 length equals 18 residues. CDR3 residues: CASTLDTSSSSYNSPLHF. For the CDR3, the DNA is TGTGCCAGCACCCTTGACACGAGTTCGAGCTCCTATAATTCACCCCTCCACTTT.

The rearrangement joins TRBV5-1 to TRBJ2-1; no clear D gene. The CDR3 sequence is 14 residues long. Germline loops: CDR1 SGHRS, CDR2 YFSETQ. Trimming removed 0 bases from V and 5 bases from J, with 9 bases in between. CDR3 coding DNA: TGCGCCAGCAGCTTGGATTATGACCACAATGAGCAGTTCTTC. Protein sequence: CASSLDYDHNEQFF.

This clone showed up just once. CDR3 loop: CASSLIAGGSYEQYF. CDR3 nucleotide sequence: TGTGCCAGCAGTCTTATAGCGGGGGGGTCGTACGAGCAGTACTTC. The rearrangement links TRBV28 to TRBJ2-7; TRBD2 aligns across 11 bases. Germline V gene lookup returns CDR1 MDHEN and CDR2 SYDVKM. The trim removed 5 bases at V and 4 bases at J, leaving 7 bases unmatched. The CDR3 spans 15 residues. Full variable domain (outside the CDR3, taken from reference TRBV28 and TRBJ2-7): DVKVTQSSRYLVKRTGEKVFLECVQDMDHENMFWYRQDPGLGLRLIYFSYDVKMKEKGDIPEGYSVSREKKERFSLILESASTNQTSMYLCASSLIAGGSYEQYFGPGTRLTVT.

J is TRBJ2-1 and V is TRBV9, with TRBD1 matching over 10 bases. The germline V gene encodes CDR1 SGDLS and CDR2 YYNGEE. After removal of 3 bases from V and 7 bases from J, the junction contained 10 bases not matched to a gene. There are 16 residues in the CDR3. The chain's CDR3 is CASSAQATGGRNEQFF. The CDR3 DNA sequence: TGTGCCAGCAGCGCCCAAGCGACAGGGGGCAGGAATGAGCAGTTCTTC.